This T cell receptor (beta chain) appears in the sequencing data of a study of spatial heterogeneity in lung cancer. TCRdb recomputed calls from the 5' RACE reads with MiXCR, one row per CDR3 protein. This repertoire shows a few thousand distinct CDR3 sequences, 16% found once; its top ten account for 6.3%. This clonotype qualifies as medium-sized. Time point meaning: sample taken at primary tumor resection. No cell sorting; template was whole RNA from tumor, lung tissue or PBMC. Trimming cost V 0 bases and J 0 bases, with 12 bases left between them. CDR1 is MGHRA, CDR2 YSYEKL, per germline. The CDR3 contains 17 residues.

This clonotype was sampled from a male donor with early-stage non-small cell lung cancer. The chain joins TRBV4-1 to TRBJ2-1; D uncertain. The material was PBMCs, obtained at surgery. CDR3 DNA sequence: TGCGCCAGCAGCCAAGACAGGCAGAGGAGCTCCTACAATGAGCAGTTCTTC. Amino acids: CASSQDRQRSSYNEQFF.